The present TCR beta chain was sequenced within a study of CD8 T cells in ankylosing spondylitis. This clonotype is classed as medium-sized. The CDR3 has 14 amino acids. V was clipped by 0 bases and J by 4 bases; unmatched bases: 4. Germline assignment: CDR1 SGDLS and CDR2 YYNGEE. TCRdb redid the calling of the 5' RACE reads with MiXCR, one entry per CDR3 protein. The table has 8,000 to 9,000 distinct CDR3 sequences, 3% to 5% seen once; the top ten hold more than 9%. This receptor was obtained from a female donor with ankylosing spondylitis or in good health (not recorded which). V is TRBV9 and J is TRBJ2-7, with TRBD1 matching 7 bases. The sample was blood, either unsorted or a sorted T cell fraction (not recorded which). CDR3 sequence: CASSVGQGKYEQYF. As DNA, the CDR3 is TGTGCCAGCAGCGTAGGACAGGGAAAGTACGAGCAGTACTTC.